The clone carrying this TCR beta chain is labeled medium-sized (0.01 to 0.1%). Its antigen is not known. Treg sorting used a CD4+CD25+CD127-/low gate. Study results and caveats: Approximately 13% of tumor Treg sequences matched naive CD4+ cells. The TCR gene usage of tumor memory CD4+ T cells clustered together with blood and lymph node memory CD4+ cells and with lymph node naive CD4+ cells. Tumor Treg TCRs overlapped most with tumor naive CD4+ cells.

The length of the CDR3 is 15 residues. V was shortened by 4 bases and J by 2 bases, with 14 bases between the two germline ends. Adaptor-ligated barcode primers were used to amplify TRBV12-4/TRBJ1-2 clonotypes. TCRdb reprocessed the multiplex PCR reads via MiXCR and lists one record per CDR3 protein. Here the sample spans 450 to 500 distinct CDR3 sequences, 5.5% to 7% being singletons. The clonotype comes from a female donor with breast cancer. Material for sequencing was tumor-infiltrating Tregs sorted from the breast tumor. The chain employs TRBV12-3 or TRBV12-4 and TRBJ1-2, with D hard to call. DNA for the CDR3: TGTGCCAGCAGTTGGTGGAAGGGAAGAAACTATGGCTACACCTTC. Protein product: CASSWWKGRNYGYTF.